One sample yielded the 32 T cell receptor beta chains listed below, sequenced in a study of blood T cell repertoires in COVID-19. Sequencing was performed with immunoSEQ multiplex PCR; in TCRdb, only in-frame clones are kept and a portion is missing. The table includes some 150,000 clones, almost 85% detected once. The specimen sequenced was peripheral blood. These receptors originate from a man in his forties or fifties who had recovered from COVID-19.

The genes are TRBV19 and TRBJ1-5; 9 nucleotides align to TRBD1. V lost 3 bases to trimming and J lost 6 bases; unmatched junction nucleotides: 15. The CDR3 has 18 amino acids. CDR1 is LNHDA and CDR2 is SQIVND in the germline V gene (reference sequence). The CDR3 region has the DNA TGTGCCAGTAGTATGGGGACAGGGCAATCGCGTGGTGCTCAGCCCCAGCATTTT. It codes for CASSMGTGQSRGAQPQHF. Full variable domain (rest looked up from reference TRBV19 and TRBJ1-5): DGGITQSPKYLFRKEGQNVTLSCEQNLNHDAMYWYRQDPGQGLRLIYYSQIVNDFQKGDIAEGYSVSREKKESFPLTVTSAQKNPTAFYLCASSMGTGQSRGAQPQHFGDGTRLSIL.

The chain combines TRBV5-6 with TRBJ2-3, with a weak D call TRBD1 (7 bases). The CDR3 contains 15 residues. Trimming removed 2 bases at V and 1 base at J, with 11 bases between. Germline V gene lookup returns CDR1 SGHDT and CDR2 YYEEEE. For the CDR3, the DNA is TGTGCCAGCAGCTTCAGGGGGGCCGGCACAGATACGCAGTATTTT. Its protein is CASSFRGAGTDTQYF.

This clone was detected a few times. Other nucleotide sequences from this sample produce the same CDR3. This chain joins TRBV4-1 and TRBJ1-1; D is possibly TRBD1 (5 bases). The germline V gene has CDR1 MGHRA and CDR2 YSYEKL. CDR3 length: 14 residues. Trimming pared 0 bases from V and 5 bases from J, leaving 10 bases between. The CDR3 coding sequence is TGCGCCAGCAGCCAAGAGGGAGGGGCAACTGAAGCTTTCTTT. This codes for CASSQEGGATEAFF.

The V call is TRBV6-5, the J call TRBJ2-7; weak D call: TRBD2 (5 bases). The CDR3 length is 11 residues. Trimming took off 6 bases at V and 6 bases at J, with 9 bases between the two ends. CDR1 and CDR2 (germline): MNHEY, SVGAGI. CDR3 protein: CASRGVGEQYF. The CDR3 DNA is TGTGCCAGCAGGGGAGTGGGCGAGCAGTACTTC.

The chain employs TRBV7-9 and TRBJ2-7; possible D gene TRBD1, 6 bases. The germline V gene has CDR1 SEHNR and CDR2 FQNEAQ (reference sequence). V was shortened by 1 base and J by 6 bases, with 10 bases between the two germline ends. The CDR3 totals 13 residues. CDR3 nucleotide sequence: TGTGCCAGCAGCTTAGGGGACACGAGCGAGCAGTACTTC. Encoded protein: CASSLGDTSEQYF.

This CDR3 reads CAITAGFEAFF. The DNA for the CDR3 is TGTGCCATCACGGCGGGGTTTGAAGCTTTCTTT. The chain couples TRBV10-3 to TRBJ1-1; D is unclear. V lost 7 bases, J lost 7 bases, and 10 bases lay in between. Germline CDR1 ENHRY, CDR2 SYGVKD. The CDR3 consists of 11 residues.

In this sample, this clone turned up once. The V and J genes are TRBV27 and TRBJ1-6; tentative D call: TRBD1 (6 bases). CDR1 and CDR2 (germline): MNHEY, SMNVEV (reference sequence). Trimming took off 1 base at V and 9 bases at J, with 13 bases between the two ends. The CDR3 is made up of 15 amino acids. The CDR3 region is CASSLFAGAGSPLHF. The CDR3 bases are TGTGCCAGCAGTTTATTTGCAGGGGCTGGTTCACCCCTCCACTTT.

V and J are TRBV7-3 and TRBJ2-2; 8 bases are a match to TRBD1. CDR3 length equals 15 residues. Germline values: CDR1 SGHTA, CDR2 FQGTGA. V shed 6 bases and J 0 bases; nucleotides not matched to a gene: 3. The CDR3 region has the DNA TGTGCCAGCAGGCCAGGGGGCCCGAACACCGGGGAGCTGTTTTTT. Its protein is CASRPGGPNTGELFF.

V gene TRBV5-4 combines with J gene TRBJ2-5, with TRBD2 identical over 7 bases. The CDR3 runs to 15 residues. Looked up from germline, CDR1 is SGHNT and CDR2 is YYREEE (reference sequence). The V and J ends lost 7 bases and 1 base, in that order; junction bases with no gene match: 10. The CDR3 sequence: CASRSDREAQETQYF. The CDR3 nucleotides read TGTGCCAGCCGATCGGATCGGGAGGCCCAAGAGACCCAGTACTTC.

This chain uses TRBV5-6 with TRBJ1-2, with TRBD1 as a possible D gene (5 bases). This CDR3 is built from 13 residues. Germline V gene sequence: CDR1 SGHDT, CDR2 YYEEEE. V was trimmed by 3 bases and J by 7 bases, leaving 13 bases between them. The CDR3 here is CASSSLGTSGYTF. Here the CDR3 DNA reads TGTGCCAGCAGCTCGCTCGGGACTAGTGGCTACACCTTC.

The V call is TRBV7-9, the J call TRBJ1-2, with 9 bases aligning to TRBD1. The J segment lost 3 bases and the V segment lost 3 bases, leaving 5 bases of the junction unmatched. The germline gives CDR1 SEHNR, CDR2 FQNEAQ (reference sequence). This CDR3 contains 15 residues. The CDR3 DNA reads as TGTGCCAGCAGCTTTCCGGGACAGGGATACTATGGCTACACCTTC. This gives the protein CASSFPGQGYYGYTF.

The CDR3 protein is CASSPRTAGDTEAFF. The CDR3 bases are TGTGCCAGTAGTCCTCGGACAGCTGGGGACACTGAAGCTTTCTTT. The V call is TRBV19, the J call TRBJ1-1, with D tentatively TRBD1 (6 bases). V shed 5 bases and J shed 3 bases, with 16 bases lying between them. The CDR3 sequence is 15 residues long. Germline-derived CDR1 and CDR2 are LNHDA and SQIVND (reference sequence).

The chain recombines TRBV19 with TRBJ2-5; tentatively, D is TRBD1 (5 bases). The CDR3 is 13 residues long. V was clipped by 3 bases and J by 4 bases, with 9 bases between them. Germline V gives CDR1 LNHDA, CDR2 SQIVND (reference sequence). The DNA for the CDR3 is TGTGCCAGTAGTATGGTAGGGGTAGAGACCCAGTACTTC. Protein sequence: CASSMVGVETQYF.

The V call is TRBV27, the J call TRBJ1-6, with 9 bases lining up with TRBD1. Unmatched junction bases numbered 7, after V lost 7 bases and J lost 9 bases. CDR3 length: 14 amino acids. Germline assignment: CDR1 MNHEY and CDR2 SMNVEV (reference sequence). For the CDR3, the DNA is TGTGCCAGCACCTCCGGGACAGGGAGTTCACCCCTCCACTTT. Translation: CASTSGTGSSPLHF.

The genes are TRBV12-1 and TRBJ2-7; TRBD2 reflects the table's D call only, with no check against the DNA. TRBV12-1 is reported as a pseudogene. CDR3 length: 10 amino acids. The DNA of the CDR3 is TGTGCCAGCAGCCCTACGGGAGACTACTTC. As protein: CASSPTGDYF.

The chain employs TRBV28 and TRBJ2-1; 14 bases line up with TRBD2. Looked up from germline, CDR1 is MDHEN and CDR2 is SYDVKM. The V gene end was trimmed by 2 bases and the J gene end by 7 bases; junction bases not matched to a gene: 22. The CDR3 contains 22 residues. The chain's CDR3 is CASSLGDRFSTSGRAGVNEQFF. CDR3 coding DNA: TGTGCCAGCAGTTTAGGGGACAGGTTTTCGACTAGCGGGAGGGCCGGGGTAAATGAGCAGTTCTTC.

The gene calls are TRBV6-6 and TRBJ2-7; 9 bases are a match to TRBD1. The CDR3 is made up of 13 amino acids. The ends lost 8 bases at V and 6 bases at J; junction bases unmatched: 8. Looked up from germline, CDR1 is MNHNY and CDR2 is SVGAGI (reference sequence). In DNA form, the CDR3 reads TGTGCCAGCGGCCCCACAGGGGGCGTCGAGCAGTACTTC. Its protein is CASGPTGGVEQYF.

The chain joins TRBV12-3 or TRBV12-4 to TRBJ2-7; 8 bases line up with TRBD1. This CDR3 has 12 amino acids. V trimming: 3 bases; J trimming: 11 bases; junction bases outside the gene matches: 6. CDR3 in amino acids: CASSLDREGKYF. The CDR3 DNA sequence: TGTGCCAGCAGTTTGGACAGGGAAGGAAAGTACTTC.

The genes are TRBV12-3 or TRBV12-4 and TRBJ2-1; D call uncertain. V was cut by 6 bases and J by 0 bases, with 6 bases left in between. This CDR3 spans 13 amino acids. The chain's CDR3 is CASSRDSYNEQFF. CDR3 nucleotides: TGTGCCAGCAGCCGCGACTCCTACAATGAGCAGTTCTTC.

The genes are TRBV11-3 and TRBJ2-5; no firm D call. CDR1 and CDR2 (germline): SGHNT, YENEEA. The CDR3 sequence is 13 residues long. V gave up 3 bases and J gave up 0 bases, with 5 bases separating them. CDR3 DNA: TGTGCCAGCAGCTTGCACTACCAAGAGACCCAGTACTTC. Protein sequence: CASSLHYQETQYF.

The rearrangement uses TRBV5-5 and TRBJ1-1, with 10 bases matching TRBD1. The CDR3 has 14 residues. Germline V CDR1 and CDR2: SGHKS, YYEKEE (reference sequence). V lost 4 bases, J lost 5 bases, and 5 bases stayed unmatched. The CDR3 reads CASSPRTGGTEAFF. The DNA for the CDR3 is TGTGCCAGCAGCCCTCGGACAGGGGGGACTGAAGCTTTCTTT.

This chain links TRBV19 with TRBJ2-1; 8 bases line up with TRBD1. Trimming at V came to 3 bases and at J to 7 bases, leaving 5 bases not matched to a gene. Germline CDR1 reads LNHDA; CDR2 reads SQIVND (reference sequence). CDR3 length equals 14 residues. CDR3: CASSIQGAGNEQFF. The DNA of the CDR3 is TGTGCCAGTAGTATCCAGGGGGCAGGTAATGAGCAGTTCTTC.

The rearrangement uses TRBV2 and TRBJ1-3; TRBD1 might be the D (6 bases). Germline V gene sequence: CDR1 SNHLY, CDR2 FYNNEI. Trimming cost V 8 bases and J 0 bases, with 11 bases left between them. The CDR3 length is 14 residues. The CDR3 loop reads CASGRGNSGNTIYF. Here the CDR3 DNA reads TGTGCCAGCGGGAGGGGGAACTCTGGAAACACCATATATTTT.

This chain connects TRBV6-6 to TRBJ2-3, with TRBD1 matching over 7 bases. J lost 2 bases, V lost 6 bases, and 11 bases had no gene match. The CDR3 runs to 16 residues. Germline-derived CDR1 and CDR2 are MNHNY and SVGAGI (reference sequence). The CDR3 region is CASRRSRTGVTDTQYF. CDR3 coding DNA: TGTGCCAGCAGACGATCTCGGACAGGCGTCACAGATACGCAGTATTTT.

This chain links TRBV15 with TRBJ1-6; 10 bases align to TRBD1. Germline V gene sequence: CDR1 LNHNV, CDR2 YYDKDF (reference sequence). J gave up 9 bases and V 3 bases, and 5 bases lay outside the gene matches. The CDR3 has 15 amino acids. CDR3 loop: CATSRAGQGPSPLHF. In DNA form, the CDR3 reads TGTGCCACCAGCAGGGCGGGACAGGGGCCTTCACCCCTCCACTTT.

The CDR3 DNA follows: TGTGCCAGCAGCTTTTCTAGTATGGGCAGGGGTAGGTCCTACGAGCAGTACTTC. Encoded protein: CASSFSSMGRGRSYEQYF. V gene TRBV7-2 combines with J gene TRBJ2-7; perhaps TRBD1 as D (6 bases). V was pared by 3 bases and J by 1 base, with 22 bases between. The CDR3 has 18 residues. Germline V gene sequence: CDR1 SGHTA, CDR2 FQGNSA.

This clone occurred once. The rearrangement joins TRBV19 to TRBJ1-4; D is ambiguous. The germline gives CDR1 LNHDA, CDR2 SQIVND (reference sequence). V shed 3 bases and J shed 4 bases, with 12 bases lying between them. This CDR3 region has 15 residues. CDR3 sequence reads: CASSIPQNFNEKLFF. In DNA, the CDR3 is TGTGCCAGTAGTATCCCCCAGAATTTTAATGAAAAACTGTTTTTT.

For the CDR3, the DNA is TGTGCCGGAGAGGGGACAGGAGACAATGAGCAGTTCTTC. Translated, it gives CAGEGTGDNEQFF. V is TRBV21-1 and J is TRBJ2-1; the table gives TRBD1 as D, unverified against the DNA. TRBV21-1 is a known pseudogene. The CDR3 sequence is 13 residues long.

This clone was recorded a few times. The chain carries TRBV5-5 and TRBJ2-5; 10 positions agree with TRBD2. The junction had 6 bases not matched to a gene; V was cut back by 0 bases and J by 1 base. Germline CDR1 reads SGHKS; CDR2 reads YYEKEE (reference sequence). This CDR3 is built from 17 residues. CDR3 protein: CASSLAPSGGSQETQYF. The CDR3 DNA follows: TGTGCCAGCAGCTTGGCCCCTAGCGGGGGAAGCCAAGAGACCCAGTACTTC.

The chain carries TRBV24-1 and TRBJ2-3; D is uncertain. CDR3 length: 13 amino acids. CDR1 is KGHDR and CDR2 is SFDVKD in the germline V gene. Trimming removed 4 bases at V and 0 bases at J, with 4 bases between. DNA of the CDR3: TGTGCCACCAGTGACCCGAGCACAGATACGCAGTATTTT. Protein sequence: CATSDPSTDTQYF.

The rearrangement uses TRBV21-1 and TRBJ2-6; the D call of TRBD1 is as the table states it, not checked on the DNA. TRBV21-1 is marked as a pseudogene. This CDR3 comprises 16 residues. The CDR3 loop is CASSIRDRAGANVLTF. In DNA form, the CDR3 reads TGTGCCAGCAGCATTCGGGACAGGGCTGGGGCCAACGTCCTGACTTTC.

The rearrangement links TRBV5-5 to TRBJ1-5; 7 bases are shared with TRBD1. The CDR3 totals 16 residues. Germline V lookup: CDR1 SGHKS, CDR2 YYEKEE (reference sequence). After removal of 5 bases from V and 2 bases from J, the junction contained 10 bases not matched to a gene. The CDR3, as DNA: TGTGCCAGCAGTCCCGACAGGGATAGGCGCAATCAGCCCCAGCATTTT. Amino acids: CASSPDRDRRNQPQHF.